Following are 25 T cell receptor beta chains from one sample sequenced in a study of T cell changes during pregnancy in multiple sclerosis. The assay was immunoSEQ multiplex PCR, and TCRdb's table has in-frame clones only and misses some. The sample has tens of thousands of clones, 91% seen once. The sequencing used peripheral blood, collected in the second trimester of pregnancy. The origin of the receptors is a female donor with multiple sclerosis, enrolled in a pregnancy study.

The genes are TRBV5-6 and TRBJ2-5, with 7 bases lining up with TRBD2. This CDR3 is built from 17 residues. Germline V lookup: CDR1 SGHDT, CDR2 YYEEEE. The junction had 12 bases not matched to a gene; V was cut back by 2 bases and J by 2 bases. The DNA for the CDR3 is TGTGCCAGCAGCTTATTGAGGCGGGGGAGGGATCAAGAGACCCAGTACTTC. Translating gives CASSLLRRGRDQETQYF.

The genes are TRBV6-5 and TRBJ2-7; the match to TRBD2 covers 8 bases. The CDR3 loop spans 14 amino acids. After removal of 3 bases from V and 4 bases from J, the junction contained 5 bases not matched to a gene. The germline CDR1 and CDR2 sequences are MNHEY and SVGAGI. CDR3 residues: CASSYGAGVYEQYF. The DNA for the CDR3 is TGTGCCAGCAGTTATGGAGCGGGAGTATACGAGCAGTACTTC.

The chain couples TRBV7-9 to TRBJ2-7; no clear D. The V gene's germline CDR1 is SEHNR and CDR2 FQNEAQ (reference sequence). This CDR3 has 16 residues. Between the trimmed V and J ends, which lost 5 bases and 2 bases, there was a span of 19 bases. Here the CDR3 DNA reads TGTGCCAGCAGCCCCTGGAGCGCGCTCCAGACCTACGAGCAGTACTTC. Translated, it gives CASSPWSALQTYEQYF.

The chain recombines TRBV10-3 with TRBJ2-5; 8 positions agree with TRBD2. V shed 3 bases and J 2 bases; nucleotides not matched to a gene: 5. CDR3 length equals 15 residues. The germline CDR1 and CDR2 sequences are ENHRY and SYGVKD. The CDR3 spells CAISDPAGEQETQYF. The CDR3 DNA sequence: TGTGCCATCAGTGATCCAGCGGGGGAGCAAGAGACCCAGTACTTC.

The chain combines TRBV7-8 with TRBJ1-1, with 7 bases identical to TRBD1. The germline gives CDR1 SGHVS, CDR2 FQNEAQ. V shed 5 bases and J 5 bases; nucleotides not matched to a gene: 5. CDR3 length: 13 amino acids. CDR3 residues: CASSNDRDTEAFF. The CDR3 bases are TGTGCCAGCAGCAATGACAGGGATACTGAAGCTTTCTTT.

The chain couples TRBV28 to TRBJ2-7; 9 nucleotides match TRBD1. The CDR3 is 15 amino acids. Per the germline V gene, CDR1 is MDHEN and CDR2 is SYDVKM. V was pared by 3 bases and J by 3 bases, with 6 bases of the junction left unmatched. The CDR3 DNA reads TGTGCCAGCAGTTTCGTGGGGACAGGGCACTACGAGCAGTACTTC. It translates to CASSFVGTGHYEQYF. The full variable domain, its missing parts supplied by reference TRBV28 and TRBJ2-7, is DVKVTQSSRYLVKRTGEKVFLECVQDMDHENMFWYRQDPGLGLRLIYFSYDVKMKEKGDIPEGYSVSREKKERFSLILESASTNQTSMYLCASSFVGTGHYEQYFGPGTRLTVT.

The rearrangement joins TRBV7-9 to TRBJ1-1; TRBD1 might be the D (6 bases). The CDR3 totals 14 residues. Germline V lookup: CDR1 SEHNR, CDR2 FQNEAQ (reference sequence). The V end lost 5 bases, the J end lost 2 bases, and 12 bases lay between the germline ends. The CDR3 DNA reads TGTGCCAGCAGCAGAGGGACAACTAACACTGAAGCTTTCTTT. Translation gives CASSRGTTNTEAFF.

This rearrangement joins TRBV19 to TRBJ1-5, with 7 bases aligning to TRBD1. Germline V gene data show CDR1 as LNHDA and CDR2 as SQIVND (reference sequence). With 2 bases clipped from V and 7 bases from J, the junction kept 8 bases outside the gene matches. CDR3 length equals 15 residues. The CDR3 sequence: CASSITATGYQPQHF. The CDR3 nucleotides read TGTGCCAGTAGTATAACGGCGACAGGGTACCAGCCCCAGCATTTT.

The CDR3 DNA follows: TGCGCCAGCAGCCAAAATGTAGCGGGGGAGACGCAGTATTTT. It translates to CASSQNVAGETQYF. The V gene is TRBV4-3, the J gene TRBJ2-3; 9 positions match TRBD2. The trim removed 2 bases at V and 9 bases at J, leaving 6 bases unmatched. Germline assignment: CDR1 LGHNA and CDR2 YSLEER. The CDR3 has 14 residues.

V and J are TRBV15 and TRBJ2-1; 13 bases match TRBD2. Per germline, CDR1 LNHNV and CDR2 YYDKDF (reference sequence). The V and J ends lost 8 bases and 7 bases, in that order; junction bases with no gene match: 2. The CDR3 is 13 amino acids. CDR3 sequence reads: CATRTSGSNEQFF. The CDR3 nucleotides are TGTGCCACCCGGACTAGCGGGAGTAATGAGCAGTTCTTC.

The J gene is TRBJ2-3, the V gene TRBV13; the match to TRBD2 covers 8 bases. CDR1 is PRHDT, CDR2 FYEKMQ, per germline (reference sequence). This CDR3 contains 16 residues. With 1 base clipped from V and 3 bases from J, the junction kept 6 bases outside the gene matches. As DNA, the CDR3 is TGTGCCAGCAGCTTAGTTTCGGGAGGGCCGACAGATACGCAGTATTTT. Protein sequence: CASSLVSGGPTDTQYF.

Here the CDR3 reads CASSADRGPDEKLFF. DNA for the CDR3: TGTGCCAGCAGCGCCGACAGGGGGCCCGATGAAAAACTGTTTTTT. This sequence joins TRBV9 and TRBJ1-4; 10 nucleotides agree with TRBD1. CDR3 length: 15 amino acids. Germline CDR1 is SGDLS and CDR2 is YYNGEE. The V segment lost 3 bases and the J segment 6 bases; nucleotides outside the gene matches: 5.

CDR3: CASSSVSASGYEQYF. DNA of the CDR3: TGTGCCAGCAGTTCTGTTTCGGCTAGCGGGTACGAGCAGTACTTC. The chain joins TRBV27 to TRBJ2-7, with 8 nucleotides matching TRBD2. CDR3 length equals 15 residues. Trimming removed 4 bases from V and 4 bases from J; junction bases left unmatched: 9. CDR1 and CDR2 from the germline V gene are MNHEY and SMNVEV (reference sequence).

The CDR3 DNA sequence: TGTGCCATCAGCTTCGGCACGGAGGGGGATACGCAGTATTTT. Protein product: CAISFGTEGDTQYF. V gene TRBV10-3 combines with J gene TRBJ2-3, with a tentative D call TRBD2 (6 bases). The CDR3 has 14 residues. V shed 6 bases and J shed 6 bases, with 16 bases lying between them. Germline-derived CDR1 and CDR2 are ENHRY and SYGVKD.

The chain carries TRBV7-9 and TRBJ2-1; D gene ambiguous. The CDR3 contains 14 residues. Trimming shortened V by 1 base and J by 0 bases, and 4 bases separated the two germline ends. Germline V CDR1 and CDR2: SEHNR, FQNEAQ (reference sequence). DNA of the CDR3: TGTGCCAGCAGCTTAGACAGCTCCTACAATGAGCAGTTCTTC. Translated: CASSLDSSYNEQFF.

This sequence joins TRBV7-3 and TRBJ2-3, with unresolved D. The length of the CDR3 is 15 residues. The germline V gene encodes CDR1 SGHTA and CDR2 FQGTGA. Trimming took off 2 bases at V and 2 bases at J, with 11 bases between the two ends. The CDR3 nucleotides are TGTGCCAGCAGCTTAGTAGCAGAAGACACAGATACGCAGTATTTT. Amino acid sequence: CASSLVAEDTDTQYF.

This clone was recorded only once. The chain combines TRBV27 with TRBJ2-2; 7 nucleotides match TRBD2. Germline CDR1 is MNHEY and CDR2 is SMNVEV (reference sequence). J gave up 3 bases and V 2 bases, and 3 bases lay outside the gene matches. The CDR3 extends over 15 amino acids. The CDR3 sequence is CASSLSGAHTGELFF. The CDR3 DNA is TGTGCCAGCAGTTTAAGCGGGGCCCACACCGGGGAGCTGTTTTTT.

The rearrangement uses TRBV11-2 and TRBJ2-7; D gene ambiguous. V was shortened by 5 bases and J by 0 bases, with 14 bases between the two germline ends. The CDR3 is made up of 15 amino acids. CDR1 is SGHAT and CDR2 is FQNNGV in the germline V gene. In DNA form, the CDR3 reads TGTGCCAGCAGCCAAAATAGACTTAACTCCTACGAGCAGTACTTC. Protein product: CASSQNRLNSYEQYF.

DNA for the CDR3: TGTGCCAGCTCACCATCGGGGGGCACTGAAGCTTTCTTT. Protein product: CASSPSGGTEAFF. The rearrangement joins TRBV18 to TRBJ1-1; D is possibly TRBD1 (5 bases). The V gene lost 2 bases and the J gene lost 4 bases, with 8 bases spanning the gap. Germline lookup yields CDR1 KGHSH and CDR2 LQKENI. The CDR3 covers 13 residues.

J is TRBJ1-2 and V is TRBV6-5, with 7 bases aligning to TRBD1. J gave up 3 bases and V 6 bases, and 7 bases lay outside the gene matches. This CDR3 contains 14 residues. Per the germline V gene, CDR1 is MNHEY and CDR2 is SVGAGI. CDR3: CASRLGDRDYGYTF. CDR3 nucleotide sequence: TGTGCCAGCAGGCTAGGAGACAGGGACTATGGCTACACCTTC.

This clone was counted a single time. The genes are TRBV10-3 and TRBJ2-5, with TRBD2 matching over 10 bases. The V gene's germline CDR1 is ENHRY and CDR2 SYGVKD. The CDR3 loop spans 13 amino acids. V shed 6 bases, J shed 4 bases, and the junction held 2 bases outside the gene matches. This chain's CDR3 is CAIRVAGGETQYF. The CDR3, as DNA: TGTGCCATCAGAGTAGCGGGAGGAGAGACCCAGTACTTC.

This clone was counted between two and nine times. This chain joins TRBV6-1 and TRBJ1-6; D remains ambiguous. Germline CDR1 reads MNHNS; CDR2 reads SASEGT. Trimming cost V 6 bases and J 0 bases, with 9 bases left between them. This CDR3 spans 15 amino acids. The CDR3 region has the DNA TGTGCCAGCAGGGTTAGCGGCTCCTATAATTCACCCCTCCACTTT. This codes for CASRVSGSYNSPLHF.

The chain joins TRBV5-1 to TRBJ1-6; 12 bases align to TRBD1. The CDR3 runs to 18 residues. Germline-derived CDR1 and CDR2 are SGHRS and YFSETQ. V trimming: 4 bases; J trimming: 1 base; junction bases outside the gene matches: 6. Here the CDR3 DNA reads TGCGCCAGCAGCCCGGGACAGGGGGCGGGTTCCTATAATTCACCCCTCCACTTT. Amino acids: CASSPGQGAGSYNSPLHF.

This clone was seen a single time. The chain has TRBV5-8 and TRBJ2-7; 9 bases align to TRBD2. Germline V gives CDR1 SGHTS, CDR2 YDEGEE. The CDR3 has 16 residues. V dropped 2 bases and J dropped 7; count of bases not matched to a gene: 13. DNA of the CDR3: TGTGCCAGCAGCTTTAGAATCGCGGGAGGGCCCTGGGAGCAGTACTTC. It is translated as CASSFRIAGGPWEQYF.

The genes are TRBV18 and TRBJ1-6; 7 nucleotides line up with TRBD1. With V trimmed by 6 bases and J by 0 bases, 8 bases remained unmatched. Germline V gives CDR1 KGHSH, CDR2 LQKENI. This CDR3 is built from 17 residues. The CDR3 spells CASSEQGLNSYNSPLHF. The CDR3 nucleotides are TGTGCCAGCTCGGAACAGGGGCTGAACTCCTATAATTCACCCCTCCACTTT.